The clone carrying this T cell receptor beta chain was counted once. The antigen is unknown. The data stem from a study of T cell responses to AZD1222 COVID-19 vaccine. CDR1 is SGHTA and CDR2 is FQGNSA in the germline V gene. This CDR3 is 13 amino acids long. V was cut by 5 bases and J by 5 bases, with 12 bases left in between. This table comes from immunoSEQ multiplex PCR, and its TCRdb copy is limited to in-frame clones, with some not included. The sample records roughly 150,000 clones, roughly 90% being singletons. Overall study findings and caveats: Clonal diversity was possibly underestimated; the donors were predominantly white British and more often female.

The specimen was peripheral blood, collected 28 days after the second AZD1222 dose. This TCR derives from an adult who received the AZD1222 COVID-19 vaccine. The chain carries TRBV7-2 and TRBJ2-5, with D possibly being TRBD2 (5 bases). CDR3 nucleotides: TGTGCCAGCAGCCGGAAGTCGGGGGAGACCCAGTACTTC. Translating it yields CASSRKSGETQYF.